This TCR beta chain was captured in a study of cytomegalovirus exposure and HLA in healthy donors. Concerning this clone itself: Its antigen is not known.

Study-level findings and limits: In vitro data verified three CMV-associated chains as specific for CMV antigens. Most sequenced TCRs were rare (though some public TCRs occurred in many donors). Cytomegalovirus status, reportedly, was diagnosed with high specificity and sensitivity by the classifier. The study designated over 150 TCR beta chains cytomegalovirus-associated.

The data were produced by immunoSEQ multiplex PCR, yet TCRdb's version contains in-frame clones alone and is incomplete. The sample shows more than 300,000 clones, 70% to 90% of them seen only once. Trimming pared 5 bases from V and 2 bases from J, leaving 21 bases between. CDR1 and CDR2 (germline): SGHVS, FQNEAQ. CDR3 length: 17 amino acids. The sequencing sample was made of PBMCs. V gene TRBV7-8 combines with J gene TRBJ1-2; D perhaps matches TRBD1 (5 bases). This receptor was taken from a woman younger than 30 in good health and CMV-seronegative. CDR3 in amino acids: CASSTTGATMGNYGYTF. As DNA, the CDR3 is TGTGCCAGCAGCACCACTGGGGCGACAATGGGCAACTATGGCTACACCTTC. Using reference TRBV7-8 and TRBJ1-2 for the parts outside the CDR3, the full variable domain is GAGVSQSPRYKVAKRGQDVALRCDPISGHVSLFWYQQALGQGPEFLTYFQNEAQLDKSGLPSDRFFAERPEGSVSTLKIQRTQQEDSAVYLCASSTTGATMGNYGYTFGSGTRLTVV.